This is a list of T cell receptor beta chains from one sample in a study of molecular identifiers for immune sequencing clone quantification. One entry per CDR3 protein, called by TCRdb with MiXCR from the PCR reads. Of hundreds of thousands of distinct CDR3 sequences listed, roughly 27% are singletons. The material sequenced was naive CD8+ T cells from blood, with Jurkat cell RNA spiked in. Receptors originate from a human donor in good health. Some libraries in this study had Jurkat cell RNA spiked in. The CDR3 runs from the conserved cysteine through the conserved F or W. D genes are given only for firm matches. Clone size, where shown, is once, few, many, or a class for clones that have expanded.

D: NA
size: few
J: TRBJ1-1
V: TRBV12-3/TRBV12-4
CDR3: CASSLGIYGTEAFF
DNA: TGTGCCAGCAGTTTAGGGATTTATGGGACTGAAGCTTTCTTT

D: NA
size: NA
J: TRBJ2-7
V: TRBV2
CDR3: CASGAGPYEQYF
DNA: TGTGCCAGCGGCGCGGGCCCCTACGAGCAGTACTTC

D: NA
size: NA
J: TRBJ1-1
V: TRBV27
CDR3: CASRSGPVNTKAFF
DNA: TGTGCCAGCAGGTCAGGGCCGGTGAACACTAAAGCTTTCTTT

D: NA
size: NA
J: TRBJ2-1
V: TRBV15
CDR3: CATSLDGRGPPYNEQFF
DNA: TGTGCCACCAGCCTAGATGGGAGAGGTCCGCCCTACAATGAGCAGTTCTTC

D: NA
size: NA
J: TRBJ2-7
V: TRBV7-9
CDR3: CASSRDTNCEQYF
DNA: TGTGCCAGCAGCCGGGACACCAACTGCGAGCAGTACTTC

D: TRBD1
size: many
J: TRBJ2-5
V: TRBV29-1
CDR3: CSAWGDRGQTQETQYF
DNA: TGCAGCGCCTGGGGCGACAGGGGACAAACCCAAGAGACCCAGTACTTC

D: NA
size: NA
J: TRBJ2-1
V: TRBV5-4
CDR3: CASSSLTGASNGQFF
DNA: TGTGCCAGCAGCTCCCTCACCGGGGCCAGCAATGGGCAGTTCTTC

D: TRBD2
size: NA
J: TRBJ2-3
V: TRBV6-2/TRBV6-3
CDR3: CASSYLGLAGMRDTQYF
DNA: TGTGCCAGCAGTTACCTTGGTCTAGCGGGGATGAGAGATACGCAGTATTTT

D: TRBD2
size: many
J: TRBJ2-5
V: TRBV7-9
CDR3: CASSLAPGTSGQETQYF
DNA: TGTGCCAGCAGCTTAGCCCCCGGGACTAGCGGCCAAGAGACCCAGTACTTC

D: NA
size: many
J: TRBJ2-4
V: TRBV11-2
CDR3: CASSLVHGAKNIQYF
DNA: TGTGCCAGCAGCTTAGTCCATGGGGCCAAAAACATTCAGTACTTC

D: TRBD2
size: many
J: TRBJ2-7
V: TRBV5-4
CDR3: CASSPGLAAGVEQYF
DNA: TGTGCCAGCAGCCCGGGGCTAGCGGCTGGGGTCGAGCAGTACTTC

D: NA
size: many
J: TRBJ2-5
V: TRBV6-2/TRBV6-3
CDR3: CASSYIAGETQYF
DNA: TGTGCCAGCAGTTACATCGCGGGGGAGACCCAGTACTTC

D: TRBD1
size: NA
J: TRBJ2-3
V: TRBV6-2/TRBV6-3
CDR3: CASSPGQDYTDTQYF
DNA: TGTGCCAGCAGTCCCGGACAGGATTACACAGATACGCAGTATTTT

D: NA
size: once
J: TRBJ1-2
V: TRBV2
CDR3: CASSEGVLVRGEGYTF
DNA: TGTGCCAGCAGTGAGGGGGTTCTAGTCAGGGGTGAAGGCTACACCTTC

D: NA
size: many
J: TRBJ2-3
V: TRBV4-3
CDR3: CASSQTETRGDTQYF
DNA: TGCGCCAGCAGCCAAACCGAGACCCGCGGAGATACGCAGTATTTT

D: NA
size: few
J: TRBJ2-1
V: TRBV30
CDR3: CAWSSGMNYNEQFF
DNA: TGTGCCTGGAGTTCAGGGATGAACTACAATGAGCAGTTCTTC

D: NA
size: many
J: TRBJ2-7
V: TRBV7-6
CDR3: CASSPSYSYEQYF
DNA: TGTGCCAGCAGCCCATCCTACTCCTACGAGCAGTACTTC

D: NA
size: NA
J: TRBJ2-7
V: TRBV29-1
CDR3: CSVLGGSYEQYF
DNA: TGCAGCGTTTTGGGGGGATCCTACGAGCAGTACTTC

D: TRBD1
size: NA
J: TRBJ2-1
V: TRBV19
CDR3: CASSIDGTAYNEQFF
DNA: TGTGCCAGTAGTATAGACGGGACAGCCTACAATGAGCAGTTCTTC

D: TRBD2
size: NA
J: TRBJ2-3
V: TRBV29-1
CDR3: CSVEDFSPSSGSVTDTQYF
DNA: TGCAGCGTTGAAGATTTTTCTCCGTCTAGCGGGAGCGTTACAGATACGCAGTATTTT

D: NA
size: NA
J: TRBJ2-3
V: TRBV20-1
CDR3: CSARDLLAKVTDTQYF
DNA: TGCAGTGCTAGAGATCTGTTAGCGAAAGTCACAGATACGCAGTATTTT

D: TRBD2
size: NA
J: TRBJ2-1
V: TRBV12-3/TRBV12-4
CDR3: CASSLVTSGDEQFF
DNA: TGTGCCAGCAGTTTAGTGACTAGCGGAGATGAGCAGTTCTTC

D: NA
size: many
J: TRBJ1-5
V: TRBV7-9
CDR3: CASSFGSPQPQHF
DNA: TGTGCCAGCAGCTTTGGATCCCCTCAGCCCCAGCATTTT

D: NA
size: NA
J: TRBJ2-7
V: TRBV11-2
CDR3: CASSPGGSYLGGPEQYF
DNA: TGTGCCAGCAGCCCCGGCGGTAGTTACCTAGGAGGGCCCGAGCAGTACTTC

D: NA
size: NA
J: TRBJ1-5
V: TRBV3-1
CDR3: CASSPSLPGFNSNQPQHF
DNA: TGTGCCAGCAGCCCCTCACTTCCCGGATTTAATAGCAATCAGCCCCAGCATTTT

D: NA
size: many
J: TRBJ2-3
V: TRBV6-1
CDR3: CASSEGQDPTDTQYF
DNA: TGTGCCAGCAGTGAAGGACAGGACCCCACAGATACGCAGTATTTT

D: TRBD1
size: many
J: TRBJ1-1
V: TRBV27
CDR3: CASSPPGQGAMAEAFF
DNA: TGTGCCAGCAGTCCTCCGGGACAGGGGGCCATGGCTGAAGCTTTCTTT

D: TRBD1
size: NA
J: TRBJ1-2
V: TRBV12-5
CDR3: CASGLPLQGVENYGYTF
DNA: TGTGCTAGTGGTTTGCCACTCCAGGGGGTAGAGAACTATGGCTACACCTTC

D: TRBD2
size: few
J: TRBJ2-1
V: TRBV5-6
CDR3: CASCEGLAGEQNEQFF
DNA: TGTGCCAGCTGTGAGGGACTAGCGGGAGAACAGAATGAGCAGTTCTTC